This note documents a single TCR beta chain sequence. Its specificity is not known. The data stem from a study of T cell responses to AZD1222 COVID-19 vaccine. Regarding the study as a whole: Donors were largely white British and mainly female; clonal diversity was possibly underestimated. AZD1222 recipients seropositive at baseline numbered only five or six.

Sequenced by immunoSEQ multiplex PCR; TCRdb stores in-frame clones only, minus some. The sample contains some 180,000 clones, roughly 91% of which appear only once. Germline V gene sequence: CDR1 LGHDT, CDR2 YNNKEL (reference sequence). The trim removed 3 bases at V and 6 bases at J, leaving 15 bases unmatched. The CDR3 sequence is 17 residues long. The sample consisted of peripheral blood, taken 28 days after the second dose of the MenACWY control vaccine. The chain combines TRBV3-1 (or the pseudogene TRBV3-2) with TRBJ1-1, with 8 nucleotides matching TRBD1. The clonotype originates from an adult who received the MenACWY meningococcal vaccine as a control. CDR3 sequence reads: CASSHARQGIRGAEAFF. For the CDR3, the DNA is TGTGCCAGCAGCCACGCCCGACAGGGGATACGGGGCGCTGAAGCTTTCTTT.